The 30 T cell receptor beta chains in this list originate from one sample, sequenced in a study of shared clonotypes between healthy human individuals. Sequenced by immunoSEQ multiplex PCR; TCRdb stores in-frame clones only, minus some. The sample yields 1.4 million or so clones, around 98.5% seen once. Material for sequencing was naive CD4+ T cells sorted from blood. The subset denotes: CD45RA+ positively selected. These receptors were taken from a man younger than 45 in good health.

This rearrangement joins TRBV5-1 to TRBJ2-7, with D perhaps matching TRBD1 (5 bases). Trimming shortened V by 0 bases and J by 0 bases, and 13 bases separated the two germline ends. Germline V gene data show CDR1 as SGHRS and CDR2 as YFSETQ. This CDR3 comprises 16 residues. The CDR3 region has the DNA TGCGCCAGCAGCTTGGGACAGAACCAAGCCTCCTACGAGCAGTACTTC. Protein: CASSLGQNQASYEQYF.

The V gene is TRBV28, the J gene TRBJ1-5, with TRBD1 matching over 9 bases. This CDR3 is built from 17 residues. Germline CDR1 is MDHEN and CDR2 is SYDVKM. V gave up 0 bases and J gave up 2 bases; unmatched junction bases: 5. In DNA, the CDR3 is TGTGCCAGCAGTTTATGGGGGGGACAGGGTGGCAATCAGCCCCAGCATTTT. Translating it yields CASSLWGGQGGNQPQHF. The whole variable domain, remainder taken from reference TRBV28 and TRBJ1-5, is DVKVTQSSRYLVKRTGEKVFLECVQDMDHENMFWYRQDPGLGLRLIYFSYDVKMKEKGDIPEGYSVSREKKERFSLILESASTNQTSMYLCASSLWGGQGGNQPQHFGDGTRLSIL.

The CDR3 DNA sequence: TGCGCCAGCAGCAGGGGGCAGGACTACAATGAGCAGTTCTTC. It specifies CASSRGQDYNEQFF. The chain couples TRBV5-1 to TRBJ2-1; 7 bases line up with TRBD1. The CDR3 is 14 amino acids. J was trimmed by 3 bases and V by 4 bases; bases with no gene match: 4. The germline V gene has CDR1 SGHRS and CDR2 YFSETQ.

The rearrangement joins TRBV5-4 to TRBJ1-3, with a weak D call TRBD1 (6 bases). Trimming shortened V by 3 bases and J by 7 bases, and 11 bases separated the two germline ends. The germline CDR1 and CDR2 sequences are SGHNT and YYREEE (reference sequence). The CDR3 is 13 residues long. Written as DNA, the CDR3 is TGTGCCAGCAGCTCTCAGGGGCGCAACACCATATATTTT. Its protein product is CASSSQGRNTIYF.

This clone showed up just once. The chain has TRBV18 and TRBJ2-3, with TRBD1 identical over 9 bases. The length of the CDR3 is 16 residues. Germline CDR1 KGHSH, CDR2 LQKENI. J gave up 2 bases and V 0 bases, and 3 bases lay outside the gene matches. As DNA, the CDR3 is TGTGCCAGCTCACCACCGGGACAGGGTACCACAGATACGCAGTATTTT. Translation: CASSPPGQGTTDTQYF.

The V call is TRBV7-2, the J call TRBJ2-2, with D unresolved. Germline V CDR1 and CDR2: SGHTA, FQGNSA. Trimming took off 5 bases at V and 0 bases at J, with 10 bases between the two ends. The CDR3 totals 15 residues. CDR3 protein: CASSGSNTNTGELFF. The CDR3 region has the DNA TGTGCCAGCAGCGGTAGTAATACGAACACCGGGGAGCTGTTTTTT.

The chain links TRBV10-2 to TRBJ2-7; 10 positions match TRBD2. Germline CDR1 is WSHSY and CDR2 is SAAADI. CDR3 length: 16 amino acids. After removal of 7 bases from V and 7 bases from J, the junction contained 16 bases not matched to a gene. The CDR3 reads CASKASGSGGSGEQYF. DNA of the CDR3: TGCGCCAGCAAAGCTAGCGGGAGTGGGGGATCGGGGGAGCAGTACTTC.

The V and J genes are TRBV19 and TRBJ2-1, with D hard to call. Between the trimmed V and J ends, which lost 3 bases and 4 bases, there was a span of 4 bases. Germline values: CDR1 LNHDA, CDR2 SQIVND (reference sequence). The CDR3 length is 12 residues. The CDR3 DNA sequence: TGTGCCAGTAGTATGCTGTACAATGAGCAGTTCTTC. This sequence encodes CASSMLYNEQFF.

J is TRBJ1-2 and V is TRBV30, with D possibly being TRBD1 (6 bases). Germline V lookup: CDR1 GTSNPN, CDR2 SVGIG (reference sequence). V was clipped by 6 bases and J by 4 bases, with 24 bases between them. The CDR3 spans 16 residues. The DNA for the CDR3 is TGTGCCTGTCAGCCTATCAGGGACGAGGGGGGCTATGGCTACACCTTC. It yields the protein CACQPIRDEGGYGYTF.

CDR3 coding DNA: TGTGCCAGCAGCTTAGTAGTCGGGACGTTTGAAGGAGCTTTCTTT. It is translated as CASSLVVGTFEGAFF. This chain uses TRBV7-9 with TRBJ1-1; D might be TRBD1 (5 bases). Trimming left V 1 base short and J 10 bases short, with 19 bases between. This CDR3 has 15 amino acids. Germline V gene data show CDR1 as SEHNR and CDR2 as FQNEAQ (reference sequence).

The chain uses TRBV21-1 and TRBJ1-2; the D call in the table, TRBD1, was not verified against the DNA. TRBV21-1 is deemed a pseudogene. The length of the CDR3 is 20 residues. CDR3 protein: CASSKDLKEDRVVAHTGYTF. The CDR3 coding sequence is TGTGCCAGCAGCAAAGATCTTAAAGAGGACAGGGTGGTTGCGCATACCGGCTACACCTTC.

The chain is built from TRBV2 and TRBJ2-7, with 7 bases identical to TRBD1. The CDR3 loop spans 14 amino acids. V lost 8 bases and J lost 2; bases outside the gene matches: 9. From germline, CDR1 is SNHLY and CDR2 FYNNEI. Here the CDR3 reads CASAPTGLTYEQYF. The CDR3 DNA follows: TGTGCCAGCGCCCCGACAGGGTTAACCTACGAGCAGTACTTC. The whole variable domain, remainder taken from reference TRBV2 and TRBJ2-7, is EPEVTQTPSHQVTQMGQEVILRCVPISNHLYFYWYRQILGQKVEFLVSFYNNEISEKSEIFDDQFSVERPDGSNFTLKIRSTKLEDSAMYFCASAPTGLTYEQYFGPGTRLTVT.

This clone was recorded only once. The chain uses TRBV5-6 and TRBJ1-5, with D perhaps matching TRBD1 (5 bases). V dropped 0 bases and J dropped 7 bases, with 14 bases sitting between them. The CDR3 is made up of 15 amino acids. Germline-derived CDR1 and CDR2 are SGHDT and YYEEEE. CDR3 sequence reads: CASSLAITGRQPQHF. The CDR3 region has the DNA TGTGCCAGCAGCTTGGCGATTACAGGCCGACAGCCCCAGCATTTT.

The chain joins TRBV18 to TRBJ2-5; 7 positions match TRBD2. The ends lost 6 bases at V and 9 bases at J; junction bases unmatched: 31. The CDR3 is 20 amino acids. Looked up from germline, CDR1 is KGHSH and CDR2 is LQKENI. The CDR3 sequence: CASSQTTAAGVRLALRPQYF. Written as DNA, the CDR3 is TGTGCCAGCTCTCAAACCACCGCGGCGGGGGTCAGGTTAGCTTTGAGACCCCAGTACTTC.

The rearrangement joins TRBV30 to TRBJ2-3, with 9 bases identical to TRBD1. The germline CDR1 and CDR2 sequences are GTSNPN and SVGIG (reference sequence). The CDR3 is made up of 13 amino acids. Losses at the gene ends were 8 bases for V and 4 bases for J; bases not matched to a gene: 7. The CDR3 region is CASKQGAADTQYF. The CDR3 region has the DNA TGTGCCAGCAAACAGGGGGCCGCAGATACGCAGTATTTT. The whole variable domain, remainder taken from reference TRBV30 and TRBJ2-3, is SQTIHQWPATLVQPVGSPLSLECTVEGTSNPNLYWYRQAAGRGLQLLFYSVGIGQISSEVPQNLSASRPQDRQFILSSKKLLLSDSGFYLCASKQGAADTQYFGPGTRLTVL.

This clone has just one count. The chain is built from TRBV20-1 and TRBJ2-1, with D tentatively TRBD2 (5 bases). The germline gives CDR1 DFQATT, CDR2 SNEGSKA (reference sequence). The CDR3 contains 11 residues. Trimming stripped 1 base from V and 13 bases from J, with 11 bases between. CDR3 loop: CSARGAPSQFF. The CDR3 nucleotides are TGCAGTGCTAGAGGCGCGCCTAGCCAGTTCTTC.

CDR3: CASSRGRGTEAFF. In nucleotides, the CDR3 is TGTGCCAGCAGCAGGGGGCGAGGGACTGAAGCTTTCTTT. The rearrangement links TRBV6-5 to TRBJ1-1; TRBD1 agrees at 8 bases. J lost 5 bases, V lost 6 bases, and 5 bases had no gene match. The CDR3 spans 13 residues. In germline, CDR1 is MNHEY, CDR2 SVGAGI.

The chain has TRBV19 and TRBJ2-1; 12 bases line up with TRBD2. This CDR3 is 17 amino acids long. The ends lost 5 bases at V and 0 bases at J; junction bases unmatched: 5. Germline V gene sequence: CDR1 LNHDA, CDR2 SQIVND (reference sequence). CDR3 nucleotide sequence: TGTGCCAGTAGTTGGGGACTAGCGGGTAGCTCCTACAATGAGCAGTTCTTC. Protein sequence: CASSWGLAGSSYNEQFF.

The rearrangement uses TRBV29-1 and TRBJ2-2; perhaps TRBD2 as D (5 bases). Germline CDR1 is SQVTM and CDR2 is ANQGSEA. V lost 5 bases to trimming and J lost 1 base, with 8 bases between them. This CDR3 comprises 13 residues. In nucleotides, the CDR3 is TGCAGCGTTAACGGGGTGAACACCGGGGAGCTGTTTTTT. This sequence encodes CSVNGVNTGELFF.

This clone appeared once. The chain recombines TRBV4-3 with TRBJ2-3; 7 nucleotides align to TRBD2. This CDR3 comprises 17 residues. Germline V CDR1 and CDR2: LGHNA, YSLEER. The V and J ends lost 1 base and 3 bases, in that order; junction bases with no gene match: 10. The CDR3 loop reads CASSQVPSGIGTDTQYF. The CDR3 DNA sequence: TGCGCCAGCAGCCAAGTCCCGAGCGGGATCGGGACAGATACGCAGTATTTT.

This chain connects TRBV5-4 to TRBJ2-7; 7 nucleotides agree with TRBD1. Trimming at V came to 3 bases and at J to 0 bases, leaving 3 bases not matched to a gene. This CDR3 region has 14 residues. Germline V gene data show CDR1 as SGHNT and CDR2 as YYREEE (reference sequence). DNA for the CDR3: TGTGCCAGCAGCTCCGGACAGGACTCCTACGAGCAGTACTTC. Its translation: CASSSGQDSYEQYF.

The V gene is TRBV7-9, the J gene TRBJ2-7; the D is unclear. The CDR3 totals 14 residues. In germline, CDR1 is SEHNR, CDR2 FQNEAQ (reference sequence). Trimming shortened V by 6 bases and J by 2 bases, and 14 bases separated the two germline ends. Here the CDR3 reads CASSFMGRTYEQYF. CDR3 in DNA: TGTGCCAGCAGTTTCATGGGCAGAACCTACGAGCAGTACTTC.

Note on this clone: The junction differs from germline at one of its ends, possibly a read error. The V and J genes are TRBV9 and TRBJ2-7, with a tentative D call TRBD1 (5 bases). This CDR3 spans 14 amino acids. Germline V gene sequence: CDR1 SGDLS, CDR2 YYNGEE. The CDR3 DNA sequence: TGTGCCAGCAGCGTAGCTTATAGAGCCCAGACAGTATTCTTC. Its translation: CASSVAYRAQTVFF.

V gene TRBV18 combines with J gene TRBJ1-1; D unclear. V lost 0 bases and J 3 bases, leaving 8 bases between the germline ends. Germline values: CDR1 KGHSH, CDR2 LQKENI. The CDR3 runs to 14 residues. The CDR3 protein is CASSPPWGYTEAFF. In DNA form, the CDR3 reads TGTGCCAGCTCACCACCGTGGGGATACACTGAAGCTTTCTTT.

This sequence joins TRBV10-3 and TRBJ2-7; 9 bases align to TRBD2. The CDR3 runs to 13 residues. Germline-derived CDR1 and CDR2 are ENHRY and SYGVKD. The ends lost 8 bases at V and 2 bases at J; junction bases unmatched: 4. The CDR3 coding sequence is TGTGCCATCCGGACTAGCGAACCCTACGAGCAGTACTTC. This encodes CAIRTSEPYEQYF.

The chain couples TRBV7-9 to TRBJ1-4; D gene uncertain. The CDR3 spans 15 residues. The V end was cut by 1 base, the J end by 4 bases, with 10 bases between. Germline loops: CDR1 SEHNR, CDR2 FQNEAQ (reference sequence). CDR3 region: CASSLGPGNNEKLFF. CDR3 sequence (DNA): TGTGCCAGCAGCTTAGGTCCAGGCAATAATGAAAAACTGTTTTTT.

The rearrangement uses TRBV2 and TRBJ1-2; D possibly corresponds to TRBD1 (6 bases). The CDR3 runs 13 residues. V was trimmed by 7 bases and J by 1 base, leaving 10 bases between them. Germline V gene sequence: CDR1 SNHLY, CDR2 FYNNEI. The CDR3 region is CASKRDNNYGYTF. Written as DNA, the CDR3 is TGTGCCAGCAAGAGGGACAATAACTATGGCTACACCTTC.

The chain uses TRBV29-1 and TRBJ2-7, with 8 nucleotides matching TRBD1. The length of the CDR3 is 12 residues. Germline-derived CDR1 and CDR2 are SQVTM and ANQGSEA. The V segment lost 7 bases and the J segment 3 bases; nucleotides outside the gene matches: 5. The CDR3 DNA sequence: TGCAGCGGCCGGACAGGGAACTACGAGCAGTACTTC. Translating it yields CSGRTGNYEQYF.

The V call is TRBV11-2, the J call TRBJ2-7; D unresolved. CDR3 length equals 16 residues. From germline, CDR1 is SGHAT and CDR2 FQNNGV. V was shortened by 0 bases and J by 0 bases, with 12 bases between the two germline ends. Written as DNA, the CDR3 is TGTGCCAGCAGCTTAGATATGTCGGTTAGCTCCTACGAGCAGTACTTC. This codes for CASSLDMSVSSYEQYF.

The rearrangement links TRBV6-4 to TRBJ2-3; D not certain. Between the trimmed V and J ends, which lost 4 bases and 7 bases, there was a span of 12 bases. CDR1 is MRHNA, CDR2 SNTAGT, per germline. The CDR3 runs 13 residues. This CDR3 reads CASSGHEGNTQYF. CDR3 DNA sequence: TGTGCCAGCAGTGGACACGAAGGAAATACGCAGTATTTT.